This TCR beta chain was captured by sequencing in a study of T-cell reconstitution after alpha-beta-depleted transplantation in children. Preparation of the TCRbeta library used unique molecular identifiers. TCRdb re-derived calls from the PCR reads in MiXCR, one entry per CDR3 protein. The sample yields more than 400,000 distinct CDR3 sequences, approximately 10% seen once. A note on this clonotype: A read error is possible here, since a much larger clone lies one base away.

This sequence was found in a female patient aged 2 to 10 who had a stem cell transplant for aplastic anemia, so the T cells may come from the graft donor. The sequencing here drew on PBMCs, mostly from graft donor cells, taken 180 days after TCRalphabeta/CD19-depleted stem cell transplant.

In DNA, the CDR3 is TGTGCCGGCAGCTATGGACATCGCACTGAAGCTTTCTTT. It yields the protein CAGSYGHRTEAFF. This chain joins TRBV7-9 and TRBJ1-1, with D perhaps matching TRBD1 (5 bases). CDR3 length equals 13 residues. Germline V gene lookup returns CDR1 SEHNR and CDR2 FQNEAQ (reference sequence).